This T cell receptor (beta chain) was found in a study of T cell responses to AZD1222 COVID-19 vaccine (dated by TCRdb to the early 2020s). Some background on the complete study: Because spike-specific TCR depth and breadth did not differ between the two schedules, AZD1222 recipients who got a second dose at roughly 4 weeks were pooled with those who got a second dose at roughly 12 weeks. TCR sequencing was performed for 230 to 250 trial participants, of whom around 200 were given two doses of AZD1222 and approximately 25 were given two doses of MenACWY control vaccine. Trial participants were enrolled into age subgroups of 18-55, 56-69 and 70-plus years, which contained 148, 28 and 57 TCR-sequenced participants, respectively.

Study-level results and caveats: The 56-69-year group was small, and its depth increase did not reach significance, likely because of low power. Vaccine-associated CD4 TCRs spanned the whole spike protein, with dominant responses in regions 160-218 and 743-854. Participants were mostly white British and included more females than males, and it was suggested by the authors that clonal diversity may have been underestimated. Because no samples from the day 14 peak response were available, repertoires could be characterized only after the peak T cell response. Conclusions about previously exposed vaccinees are limited, since just 6 or 7 AZD1222 recipients were seropositive for SARS-CoV-2 at baseline. Nearly half of unique spike-specific TCRs reportedly recognized epitopes outside regions mutated in the B.1.351 and B.1.1.7 variants. A significant rise in spike-specific TCR breadth and depth was observed after two AZD1222 doses relative to day 0 and relative to MenACWY recipients.

The CDR3 regions of human TCRbeta chains were analyzed by immunosequencing. On the authors' methods: TCRs in the repertoires were matched against a reference library of SARS-CoV-2-specific TCRs that had been generated with the MIRA antigen-specificity platform. Breadth was defined as the fraction of unique TCRs that were SARS-CoV-2-associated, and depth was defined as the fraction of total T cells that were SARS-CoV-2-associated. Using the MIRA data, each spike-specific TCR was assigned both to the spike region to which the TCR was reactive and to a CD4 or CD8 class. Log10-transformed breadth and depth values were compared by one-way ANOVA with Sidak's multiple comparisons tests. As stored in TCRdb, this immuneACCESS dataset retains in-frame rearrangements with V and J assigned. A fraction of the clones does not appear; measured against another copy, unresolved V genes explain less than half of the discrepancy, and the remainder lacks a known reason. D and trimming were read from the DNA, whereas the V and J calls and clone size are those reported in that table. The sample table shows 55,000 to 85,000 clones, and over 80% are seen once. The ten largest clones represent about 10% of the sample.

The label giving this sample's time point can be read as: baseline before first vaccination. The vaccinee samples were drawn from two UK trials, COV001 and COV002, one of which was a single-blind randomized controlled phase 2/3 trial testing AZD1222 (ChAdOx1 nCoV-19) in healthy adults. For TCRbeta chain sequencing, PBMC samples were collected from trial participants at day 0 and at day 28 after the second dose. V lost 0 bases and J lost 5 bases; the stretch between them is 13 bases long. The germline V gene (reference sequence) gives CDR1 as LNHNV and CDR2 as YYDKDF. Its CDR3 holds 15 amino acids, cysteine through phenylalanine. CDR3 DNA is the only sequence kept; it has 45 bases, read in frame from the first base. About this clone itself: Its antigen is not yet known. Base qualities were left out, and no much larger clone turns up one base away.

This clonotype originated in an adult in good health. In this chain, TRBV15 is recombined with TRBJ1-1; no D gene is confidently identified. The sample in question was peripheral blood, obtained on day 0 of AZD1222 vaccination. Read as DNA, the sequence is TGTGCCACCAGCAGAGATATAAAAAGGGAAACTGAAGCTTTCTTT. This translates into CATSRDIKRETEAFF.